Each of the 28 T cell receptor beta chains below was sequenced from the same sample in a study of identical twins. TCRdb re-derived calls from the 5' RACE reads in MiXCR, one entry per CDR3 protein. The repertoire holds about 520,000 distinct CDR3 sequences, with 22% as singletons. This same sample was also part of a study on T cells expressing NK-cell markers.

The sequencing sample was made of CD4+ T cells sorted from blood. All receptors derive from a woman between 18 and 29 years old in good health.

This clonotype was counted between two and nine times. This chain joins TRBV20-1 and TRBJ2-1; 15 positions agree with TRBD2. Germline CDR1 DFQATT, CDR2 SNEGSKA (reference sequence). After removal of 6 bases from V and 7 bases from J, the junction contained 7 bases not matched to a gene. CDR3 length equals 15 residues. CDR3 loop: CSAGTSGRRGNEQFF. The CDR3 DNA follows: TGCAGTGCCGGGACTAGCGGGAGGCGAGGGAATGAGCAGTTCTTC.

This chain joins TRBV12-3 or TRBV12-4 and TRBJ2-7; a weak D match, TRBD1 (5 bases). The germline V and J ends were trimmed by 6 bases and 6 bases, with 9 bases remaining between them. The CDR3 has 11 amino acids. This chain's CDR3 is CASSGRGEQYF. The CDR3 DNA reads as TGTGCCAGCAGCGGTAGGGGCGAGCAGTACTTC.

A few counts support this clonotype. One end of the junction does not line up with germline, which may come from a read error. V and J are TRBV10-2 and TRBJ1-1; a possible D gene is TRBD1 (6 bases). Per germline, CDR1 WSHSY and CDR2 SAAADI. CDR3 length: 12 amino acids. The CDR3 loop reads CASSDAWQGTVF. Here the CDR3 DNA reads TGCGCCAGCAGTGACGCATGGCAGGGGACCGTCTTT.

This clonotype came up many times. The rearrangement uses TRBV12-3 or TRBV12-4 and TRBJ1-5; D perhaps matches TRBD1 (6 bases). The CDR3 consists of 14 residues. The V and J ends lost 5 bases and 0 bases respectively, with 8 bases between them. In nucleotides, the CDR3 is TGTGCCAGCAGTGGGGACACTAGCAATCAGCCCCAGCATTTT. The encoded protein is CASSGDTSNQPQHF.

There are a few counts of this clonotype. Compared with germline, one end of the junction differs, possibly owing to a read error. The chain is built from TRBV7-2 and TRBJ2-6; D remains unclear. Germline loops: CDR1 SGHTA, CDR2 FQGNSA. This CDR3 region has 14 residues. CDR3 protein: CASSLEPGANVLTF. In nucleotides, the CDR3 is TGCGCCAGCAGCTTGGAGCCTGGGGCCAACGTCCTGACTTTC.

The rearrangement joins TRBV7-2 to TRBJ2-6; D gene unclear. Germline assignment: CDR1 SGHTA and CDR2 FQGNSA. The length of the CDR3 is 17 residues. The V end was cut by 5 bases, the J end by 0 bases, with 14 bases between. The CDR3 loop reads CASSISGRRSGANVLTF. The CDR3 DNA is TGTGCCAGCAGCATATCAGGACGCCGCTCTGGGGCCAACGTCCTGACTTTC. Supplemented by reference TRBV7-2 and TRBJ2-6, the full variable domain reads GAGVSQSPSNKVTEKGKDVELRCDPISGHTALYWYRQSLGQGLEFLIYFQGNSAPDKSGLPSDRFSAERTGGSVSTLTIQRTQQEDSAVYLCASSISGRRSGANVLTFGAGSRLTVL.

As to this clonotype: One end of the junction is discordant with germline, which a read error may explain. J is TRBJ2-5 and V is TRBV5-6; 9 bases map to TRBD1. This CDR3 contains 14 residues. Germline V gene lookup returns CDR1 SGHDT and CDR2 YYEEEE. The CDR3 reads CASSLQGAQGTQYF. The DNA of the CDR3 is TGTGCCAGCAGCTTACAGGGGGCTCAAGGGACCCAGTACTTC. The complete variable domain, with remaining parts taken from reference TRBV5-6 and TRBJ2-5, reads DAGVTQSPTHLIKTRGQQVTLRCSPKSGHDTVSWYQQALGQGPQFIFQYYEEEERQRGNFPDRFSGHQFPNYSSELNVNALLLGDSALYLCASSLQGAQGTQYFGPGTRLLVL.

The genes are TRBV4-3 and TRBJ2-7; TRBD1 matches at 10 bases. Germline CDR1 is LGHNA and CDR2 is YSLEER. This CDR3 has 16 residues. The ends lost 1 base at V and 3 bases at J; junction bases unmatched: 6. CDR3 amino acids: CASSQVQGQGIYEQYF. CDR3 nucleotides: TGCGCCAGCAGCCAAGTCCAGGGACAGGGGATCTACGAGCAGTACTTC.

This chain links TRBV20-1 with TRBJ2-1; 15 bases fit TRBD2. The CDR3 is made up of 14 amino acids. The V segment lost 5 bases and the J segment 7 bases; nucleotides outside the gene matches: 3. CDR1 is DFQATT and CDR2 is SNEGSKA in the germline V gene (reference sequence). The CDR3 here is CSAGTSGRSNEQFF. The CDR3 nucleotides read TGCAGTGCTGGGACTAGCGGGAGGTCAAATGAGCAGTTCTTC.

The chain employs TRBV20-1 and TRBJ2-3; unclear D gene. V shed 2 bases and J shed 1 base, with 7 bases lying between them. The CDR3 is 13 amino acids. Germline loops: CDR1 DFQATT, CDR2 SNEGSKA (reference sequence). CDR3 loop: CSARRVGTDTQYF. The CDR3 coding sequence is TGCAGTGCTAGAAGGGTTGGCACAGATACGCAGTATTTT.

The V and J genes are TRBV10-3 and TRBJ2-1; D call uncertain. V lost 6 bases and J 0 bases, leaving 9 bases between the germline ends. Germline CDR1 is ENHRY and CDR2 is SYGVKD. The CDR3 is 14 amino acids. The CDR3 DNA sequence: TGTGCCATCAGCTCCGTAAGCTCCTACAATGAGCAGTTCTTC. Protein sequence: CAISSVSSYNEQFF.

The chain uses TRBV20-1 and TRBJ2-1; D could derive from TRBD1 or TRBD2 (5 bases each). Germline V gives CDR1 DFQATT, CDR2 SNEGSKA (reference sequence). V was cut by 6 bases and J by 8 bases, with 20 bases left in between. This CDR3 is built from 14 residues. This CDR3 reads CSAEGPTNIDEQFF. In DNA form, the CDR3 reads TGCAGTGCCGAGGGGCCAACTAATATCGATGAGCAGTTCTTC.

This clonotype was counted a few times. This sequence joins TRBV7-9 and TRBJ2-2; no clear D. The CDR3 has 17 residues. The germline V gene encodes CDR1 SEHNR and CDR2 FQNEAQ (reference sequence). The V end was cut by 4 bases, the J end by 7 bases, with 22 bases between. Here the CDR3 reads CASSSRAGSAYGGELFF. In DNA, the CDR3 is TGTGCCAGCAGCTCCCGGGCCGGGTCGGCGTATGGCGGGGAGCTGTTTTTT.

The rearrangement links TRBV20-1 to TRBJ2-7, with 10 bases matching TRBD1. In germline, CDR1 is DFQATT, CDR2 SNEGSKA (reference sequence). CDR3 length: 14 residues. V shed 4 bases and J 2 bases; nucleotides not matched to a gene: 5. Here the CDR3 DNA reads TGCAGTGCTACCACCGGGACAGGGGCCTACGAGCAGTACTTC. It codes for CSATTGTGAYEQYF.

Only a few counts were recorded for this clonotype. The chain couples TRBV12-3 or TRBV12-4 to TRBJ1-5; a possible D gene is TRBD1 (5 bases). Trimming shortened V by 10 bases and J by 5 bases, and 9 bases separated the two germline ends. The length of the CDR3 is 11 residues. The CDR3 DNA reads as TGTGCCACGGGGGAGCATCAGCCCCAGCATTTT. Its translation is CATGEHQPQHF.

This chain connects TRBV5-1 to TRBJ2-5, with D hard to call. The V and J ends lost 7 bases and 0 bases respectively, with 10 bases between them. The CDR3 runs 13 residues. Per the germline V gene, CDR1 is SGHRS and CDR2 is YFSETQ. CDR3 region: CASRGSYQETQYF. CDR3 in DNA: TGCGCCAGCCGTGGCAGTTACCAAGAGACCCAGTACTTC.

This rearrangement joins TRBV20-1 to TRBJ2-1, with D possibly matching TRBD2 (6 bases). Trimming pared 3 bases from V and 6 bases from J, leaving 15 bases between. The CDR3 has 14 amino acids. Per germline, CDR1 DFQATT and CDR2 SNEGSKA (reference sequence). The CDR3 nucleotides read TGCAGTGCTAGTCTGGCCAAGCGGGCCAATGAGCAGTTCTTC. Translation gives CSASLAKRANEQFF.

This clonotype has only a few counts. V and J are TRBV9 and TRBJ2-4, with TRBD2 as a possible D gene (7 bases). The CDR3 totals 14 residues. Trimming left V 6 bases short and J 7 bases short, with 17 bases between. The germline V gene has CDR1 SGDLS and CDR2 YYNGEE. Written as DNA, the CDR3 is TGTGCCAGCACCCCGGGGGGCGGTGGGAACATTCAGTACTTC. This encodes CASTPGGGGNIQYF.

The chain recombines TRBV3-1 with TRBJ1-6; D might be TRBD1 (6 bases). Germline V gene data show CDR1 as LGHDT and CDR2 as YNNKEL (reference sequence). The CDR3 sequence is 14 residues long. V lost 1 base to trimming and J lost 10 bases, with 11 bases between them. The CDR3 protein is CASSQGGQESPLHF. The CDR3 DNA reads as TGTGCCAGCAGCCAAGGGGGGCAGGAATCACCCCTCCACTTT.

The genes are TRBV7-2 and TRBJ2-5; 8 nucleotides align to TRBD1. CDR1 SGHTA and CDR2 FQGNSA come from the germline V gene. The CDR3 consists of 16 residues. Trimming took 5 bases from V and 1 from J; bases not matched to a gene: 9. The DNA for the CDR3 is TGTGCCAGCAGCCCGGACAGGGTGTTGTCCCAAGAGACCCAGTACTTC. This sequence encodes CASSPDRVLSQETQYF.

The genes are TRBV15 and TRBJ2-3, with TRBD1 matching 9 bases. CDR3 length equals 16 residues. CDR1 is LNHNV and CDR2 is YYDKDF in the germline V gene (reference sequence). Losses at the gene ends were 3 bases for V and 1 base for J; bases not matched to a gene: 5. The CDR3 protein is CATSRNRDRGTDTQYF. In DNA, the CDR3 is TGTGCCACCAGCAGGAACCGGGACAGGGGCACAGATACGCAGTATTTT.

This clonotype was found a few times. The DNA for the CDR3 is TGCGCCAGCAGTGAAGCGGGCTCCTACAATGAGCAGTTCTTC. Amino acid sequence: CASSEAGSYNEQFF. This chain links TRBV10-1 with TRBJ2-1, with D possibly matching TRBD2 (6 bases). CDR3 length: 14 residues. Germline values: CDR1 WNHNN, CDR2 SYGVQD (reference sequence). V lost 3 bases, J lost 0 bases, and 6 bases lay in between.

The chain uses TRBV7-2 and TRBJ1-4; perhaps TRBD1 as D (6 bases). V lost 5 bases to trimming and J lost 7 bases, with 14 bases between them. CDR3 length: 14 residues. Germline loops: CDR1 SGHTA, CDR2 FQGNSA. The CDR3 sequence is CASSLTGAGEKLFF. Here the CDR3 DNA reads TGTGCCAGCAGCCTCACGGGGGCAGGTGAAAAACTGTTTTTT.

CDR3 protein: CASSLERLAEVNEQFF. In nucleotides, the CDR3 is TGTGCCAGCAGCTTAGAGAGGCTAGCCGAGGTCAATGAGCAGTTCTTC. V usage is TRBV13 and J usage is TRBJ2-1; tentatively, D is TRBD2 (5 bases). Between the trimmed V and J ends, which lost 1 base and 6 bases, there was a span of 16 bases. The CDR3 sequence is 16 residues long. Germline V gene lookup returns CDR1 PRHDT and CDR2 FYEKMQ (reference sequence).

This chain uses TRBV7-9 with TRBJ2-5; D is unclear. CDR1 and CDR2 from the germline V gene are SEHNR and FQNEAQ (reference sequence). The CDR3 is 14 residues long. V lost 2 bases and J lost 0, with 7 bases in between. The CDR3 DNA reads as TGTGCCAGCAGCTTAAACCCATACCAAGAGACCCAGTACTTC. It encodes CASSLNPYQETQYF.

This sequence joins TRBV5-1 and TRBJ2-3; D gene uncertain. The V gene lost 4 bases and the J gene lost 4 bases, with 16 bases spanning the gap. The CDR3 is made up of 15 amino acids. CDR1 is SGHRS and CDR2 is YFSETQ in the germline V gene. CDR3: CASSPERRSPDTQYF. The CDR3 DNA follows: TGCGCCAGCAGCCCTGAGAGGAGATCTCCAGATACGCAGTATTTT.

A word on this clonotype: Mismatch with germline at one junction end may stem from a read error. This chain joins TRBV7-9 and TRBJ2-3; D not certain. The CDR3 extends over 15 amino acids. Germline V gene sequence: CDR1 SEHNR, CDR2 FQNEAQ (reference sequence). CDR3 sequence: CASSLEGDNTDMQYF. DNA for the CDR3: TGTGCCAGCAGCTTAGAAGGTGATAACACAGATATGCAGTATTTT. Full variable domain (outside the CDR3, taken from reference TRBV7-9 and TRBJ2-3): DTGVSQNPRHKITKRGQNVTFRCDPISEHNRLYWYRQTLGQGPEFLTYFQNEAQLEKSRLLSDRFSAERPKGSFSTLEIQRTEQGDSAMYLCASSLEGDNTDMQYFGPGTRLTVL.

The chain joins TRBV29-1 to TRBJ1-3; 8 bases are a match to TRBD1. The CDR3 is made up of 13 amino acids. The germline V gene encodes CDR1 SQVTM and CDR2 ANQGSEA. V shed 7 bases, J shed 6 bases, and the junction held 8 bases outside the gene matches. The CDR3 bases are TGCAGCGCCTTCCGGACAGGGCTAAACACCATATATTTT. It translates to CSAFRTGLNTIYF.